This TCR beta chain was observed in a study of response to subunit inactivated influenza vaccine (dated by TCRdb to 2017 to 2018). With regard to the full study: The study used deep quantitative T cell receptor repertoire profiling to track responses to a trivalent subunit inactivated influenza vaccine.

Points the paper makes about the study in general: The authors proposed that each seasonal influenza vaccination may bring in only a limited number of new T cells.

Only a few counts were recorded for this clonotype. Its cognate antigen has yet to be identified. Qualities for individual bases were not recorded, and no much larger clone is one base off. CDR1 and CDR2 are read off the germline V gene (reference sequence) as DFQATT and SNEGSKA. The CDR3 goes from the cysteine to the phenylalanine over 12 residues. The only DNA kept is the CDR3, 36 bases in frame from the first base. The V end loses 6 bases and the J end loses 5 bases, and a stretch of 13 bases separates them. To prepare the library, RT-PCR was applied. This sample was sequenced with an Illumina HiSeq 2500. The public reads were reanalyzed by TCRdb: fastp trimming at Q25, MiXCR alignment, in-frame beta chains only. A single entry per CDR3 protein holds the most common genes and DNA from its merged rows. Across this sample there are more than 600,000 distinct CDR3 sequences, with 15% to 20% seen only once. 11% of the sample lies in the top ten.

This clonotype was obtained from a man in his forties or fifties who received an inactivated influenza vaccine. Donor details come from another sample of the same person, matched by shared clones. Sequencing was performed on PBMCs from blood, taken around 5 days after vaccination. The chain was built from TRBV20-1 and TRBJ2-5; the D gene identity is not certain. Read as DNA, the sequence is TGCAGTGCCAGTATCAAGGCTGAGACCCAGTACTTC. This is translated as CSASIKAETQYF.